In its sample, the clone carrying this T cell receptor delta chain is medium-sized (0.01 to 0.1%). This sample was taken from a study of gamma-delta chains in newborns, infants, children. The overall study: Polyclonal expansion of innate γδ T cells after birth follows microbial exposure.

TCRdb re-called the reads via CATT. This table has roughly 7,100 delta-chain clones, 0.55% to 0.7% appearing once. This CDR3 has 20 amino acids. From germline, CDR1 is GEAIGNYY and CDR2 EKD. The V gene end was trimmed by 2 bases and the J gene end by 0 bases; junction bases not matched to a gene: 9. The TCR comes from a child who was a newborn, infant or young child, either healthy, febrile or measles-vaccinated (not recorded which). The rearrangement joins TRDV2 to TRDJ3, with 10 bases identical to TRDD3. Sequenced material: blood. This chain's CDR3 is CACDSTGGFNSSWDTRQMFF. CDR3 sequence (DNA): TGTGCCTGTGACAGTACTGGGGGATTCAATAGCTCCTGGGACACCCGACAGATGTTTTTC.